This note documents a single TCR beta chain sequence. The antigen remains unidentified. These data belong to a study of cytomegalovirus exposure and HLA in healthy donors. Study results and limitations: Later genetic work tied a missense DCLRE1C variant to beta-chain V and J trimming.

The CDR3 runs to 14 residues. V lost 5 bases, J lost 4 bases, and 11 bases lay in between. Germline lookup yields CDR1 SGHTA and CDR2 FQGTGA. With 60 Vbeta and 13 Jbeta primers, the PCR was carried out. Clones were sequenced by immunoSEQ multiplex PCR, and TCRdb holds only the in-frame ones, with some missing. The sample includes roughly 97,000 clones, roughly three quarters seen only once; the top ten take 1.5% to 2%. The V and J genes are TRBV7-3 and TRBJ2-2; TRBD2 might be the D (5 bases). The TCR was taken from a woman aged 35 to 49 in good health and CMV-seronegative. The specimen was PBMCs. In DNA form, the CDR3 reads TGTGCCAGCAGCCGGGATCGGGGCACCGGGGAGCTGTTTTTT. Protein: CASSRDRGTGELFF. The whole variable domain, filled in from reference TRBV7-3 and TRBJ2-2, reads GAGVSQTPSNKVTEKGKYVELRCDPISGHTALYWYRQSLGQGPEFLIYFQGTGAADDSGLPNDRFFAVRPEGSVSTLKIQRTERGDSAVYLCASSRDRGTGELFFGEGSRLTVL.